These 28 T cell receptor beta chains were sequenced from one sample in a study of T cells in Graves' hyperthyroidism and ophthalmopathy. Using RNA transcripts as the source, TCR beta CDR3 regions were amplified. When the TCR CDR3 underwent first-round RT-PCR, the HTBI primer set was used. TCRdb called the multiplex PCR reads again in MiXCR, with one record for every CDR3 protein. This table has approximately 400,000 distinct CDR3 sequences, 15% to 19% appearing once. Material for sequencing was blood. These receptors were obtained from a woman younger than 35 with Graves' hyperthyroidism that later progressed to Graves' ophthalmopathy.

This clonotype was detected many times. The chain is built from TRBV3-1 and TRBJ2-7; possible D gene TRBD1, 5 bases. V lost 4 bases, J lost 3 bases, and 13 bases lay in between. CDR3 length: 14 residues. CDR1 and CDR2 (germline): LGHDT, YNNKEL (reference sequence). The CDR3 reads CASSRLGLLYEQYF. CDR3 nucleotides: TGTGCCAGCAGCCGTCTGGGGCTCCTCTACGAGCAGTACTTC.

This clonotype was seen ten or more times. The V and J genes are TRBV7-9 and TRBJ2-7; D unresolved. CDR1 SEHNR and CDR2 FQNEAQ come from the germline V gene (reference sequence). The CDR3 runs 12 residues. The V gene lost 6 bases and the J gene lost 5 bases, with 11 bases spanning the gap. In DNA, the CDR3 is TGTGCCAGCAGGGATGAAAGGCACGAGCAGTACTTC. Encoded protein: CASRDERHEQYF.

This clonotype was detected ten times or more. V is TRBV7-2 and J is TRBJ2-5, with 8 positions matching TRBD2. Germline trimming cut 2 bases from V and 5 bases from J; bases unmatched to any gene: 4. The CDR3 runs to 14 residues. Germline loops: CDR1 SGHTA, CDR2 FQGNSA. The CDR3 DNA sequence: TGTGCCAGCAGCTTAAAAGGGACTAGGGAGACCCAGTACTTC. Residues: CASSLKGTRETQYF.

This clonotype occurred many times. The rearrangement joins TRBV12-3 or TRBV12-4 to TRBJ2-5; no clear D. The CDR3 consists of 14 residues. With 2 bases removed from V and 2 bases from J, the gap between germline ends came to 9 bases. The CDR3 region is CASSLMRRQETQYF. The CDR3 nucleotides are TGTGCCAGCAGTTTAATGCGCAGACAAGAGACCCAGTACTTC.

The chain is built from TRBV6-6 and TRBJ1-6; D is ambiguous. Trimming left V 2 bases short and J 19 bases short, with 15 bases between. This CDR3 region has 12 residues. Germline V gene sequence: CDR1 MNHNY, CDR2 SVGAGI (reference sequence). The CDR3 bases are TGTGCCAGCAGTTACGATTTGTCTGCGGCTCACTTT. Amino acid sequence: CASSYDLSAAHF.

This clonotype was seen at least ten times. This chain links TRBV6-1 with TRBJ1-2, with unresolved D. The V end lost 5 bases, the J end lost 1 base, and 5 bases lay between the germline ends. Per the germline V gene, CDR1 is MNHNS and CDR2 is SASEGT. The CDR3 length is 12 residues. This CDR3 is CASSKGNYGYTF. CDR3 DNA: TGTGCCAGCAGTAAGGGTAACTATGGCTACACCTTC.

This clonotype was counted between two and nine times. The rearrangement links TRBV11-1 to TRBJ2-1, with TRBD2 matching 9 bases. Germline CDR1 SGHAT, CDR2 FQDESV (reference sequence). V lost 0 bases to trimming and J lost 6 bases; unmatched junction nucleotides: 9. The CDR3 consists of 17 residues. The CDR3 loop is CASSLALAGGPGNEQFF. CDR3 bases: TGTGCCAGCAGCTTAGCACTAGCGGGTGGGCCGGGCAATGAGCAGTTCTTC.

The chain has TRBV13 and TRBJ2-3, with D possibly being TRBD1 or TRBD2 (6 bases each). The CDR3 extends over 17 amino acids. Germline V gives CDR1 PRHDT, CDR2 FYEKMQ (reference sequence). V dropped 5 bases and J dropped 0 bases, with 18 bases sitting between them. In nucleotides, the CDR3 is TGTGCCAGCAGCCCCTATCGTGGGGGGCGGAGCACAGATACGCAGTATTTT. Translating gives CASSPYRGGRSTDTQYF. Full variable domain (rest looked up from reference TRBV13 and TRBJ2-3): AAGVIQSPRHLIKEKRETATLKCYPIPRHDTVYWYQQGPGQDPQFLISFYEKMQSDKGSIPDRFSAQQFSDYHSELNMSSLELGDSALYFCASSPYRGGRSTDTQYFGPGTRLTVL.

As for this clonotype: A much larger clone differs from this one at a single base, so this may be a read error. This CDR3 reads CSVEDKNYERYF. CDR3 DNA sequence: TGCAGCGTTGAAGACAAGAACTACGAGCGGTACTTC. V gene TRBV29-1 combines with J gene TRBJ2-7; D unclear. The CDR3 runs to 12 residues. Per germline, CDR1 SQVTM and CDR2 ANQGSEA.

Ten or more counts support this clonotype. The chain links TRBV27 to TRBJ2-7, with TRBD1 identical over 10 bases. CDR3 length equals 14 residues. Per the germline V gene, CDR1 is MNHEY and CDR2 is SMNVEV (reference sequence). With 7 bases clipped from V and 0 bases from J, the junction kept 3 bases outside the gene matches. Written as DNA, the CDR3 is TGTGCCAGCACTAGGACAGGGGGCTCCTACGAGCAGTACTTC. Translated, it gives CASTRTGGSYEQYF.

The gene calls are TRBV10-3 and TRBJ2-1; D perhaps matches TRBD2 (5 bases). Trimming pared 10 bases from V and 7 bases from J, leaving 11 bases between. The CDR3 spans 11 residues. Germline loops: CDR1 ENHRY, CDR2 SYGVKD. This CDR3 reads CATASGNEQFF. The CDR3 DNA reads TGTGCCACCGCCAGCGGTAATGAGCAGTTCTTC.

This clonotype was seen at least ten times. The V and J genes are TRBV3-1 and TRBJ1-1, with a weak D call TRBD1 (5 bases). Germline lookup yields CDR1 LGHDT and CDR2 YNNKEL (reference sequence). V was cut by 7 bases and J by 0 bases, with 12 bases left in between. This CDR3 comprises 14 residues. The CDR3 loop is CASIAGNLNTEAFF. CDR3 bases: TGTGCCAGCATCGCAGGGAACCTGAACACTGAAGCTTTCTTT.

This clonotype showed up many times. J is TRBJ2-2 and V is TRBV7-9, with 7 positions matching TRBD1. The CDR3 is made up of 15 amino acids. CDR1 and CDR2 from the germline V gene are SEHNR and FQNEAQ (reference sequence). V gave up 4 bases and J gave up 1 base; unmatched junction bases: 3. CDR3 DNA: TGTGCCAGCAGCTCCGGGACAGTGAACACCGGGGAGCTGTTTTTT. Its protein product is CASSSGTVNTGELFF. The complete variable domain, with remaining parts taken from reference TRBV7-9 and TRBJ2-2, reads DTGVSQNPRHKITKRGQNVTFRCDPISEHNRLYWYRQTLGQGPEFLTYFQNEAQLEKSRLLSDRFSAERPKGSFSTLEIQRTEQGDSAMYLCASSSGTVNTGELFFGEGSRLTVL.

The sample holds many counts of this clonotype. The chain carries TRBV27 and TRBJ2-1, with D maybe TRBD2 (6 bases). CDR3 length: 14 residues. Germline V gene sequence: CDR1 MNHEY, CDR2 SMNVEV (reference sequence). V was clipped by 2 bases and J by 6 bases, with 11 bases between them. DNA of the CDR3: TGTGCCAGCAGTTTAGCGGGGCCCGTCAATGAGCAGTTCTTC. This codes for CASSLAGPVNEQFF.

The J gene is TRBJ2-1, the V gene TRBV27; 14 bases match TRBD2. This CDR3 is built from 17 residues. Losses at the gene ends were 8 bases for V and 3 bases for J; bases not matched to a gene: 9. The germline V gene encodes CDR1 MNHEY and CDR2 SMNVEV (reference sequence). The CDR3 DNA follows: TGTGCCAGCGGAACCGGGACTAGCGGGAGTCGCTACAATGAGCAGTTCTTC. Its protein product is CASGTGTSGSRYNEQFF.

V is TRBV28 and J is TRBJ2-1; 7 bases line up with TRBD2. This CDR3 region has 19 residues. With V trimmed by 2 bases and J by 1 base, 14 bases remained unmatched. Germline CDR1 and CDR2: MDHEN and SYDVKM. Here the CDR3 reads CASSLVYSGFGGSYNEQFF. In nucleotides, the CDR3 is TGTGCCAGCAGTTTAGTGTATAGCGGGTTCGGGGGATCCTACAATGAGCAGTTCTTC.

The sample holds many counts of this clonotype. The CDR3, as DNA: TGTGCCAGCAGCTTAGGGCCTCCACACGAGCAGTACTTC. It specifies CASSLGPPHEQYF. The V and J genes are TRBV7-9 and TRBJ2-7; no definite D call. Germline assignment: CDR1 SEHNR and CDR2 FQNEAQ (reference sequence). The V end was cut by 1 base, the J end by 5 bases, with 9 bases between. CDR3 length: 13 amino acids.

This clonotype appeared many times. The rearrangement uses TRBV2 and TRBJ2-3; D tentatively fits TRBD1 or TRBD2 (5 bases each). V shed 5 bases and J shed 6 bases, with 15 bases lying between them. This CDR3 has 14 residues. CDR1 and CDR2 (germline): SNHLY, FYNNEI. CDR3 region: CASSKVWGSDTQYF. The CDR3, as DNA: TGTGCCAGCAGTAAAGTCTGGGGGTCTGATACGCAGTATTTT.

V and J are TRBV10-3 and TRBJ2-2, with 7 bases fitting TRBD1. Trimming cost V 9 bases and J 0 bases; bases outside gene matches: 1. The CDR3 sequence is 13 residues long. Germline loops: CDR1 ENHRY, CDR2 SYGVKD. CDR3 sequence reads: CAIGQANTGELFF. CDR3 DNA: TGTGCCATTGGACAGGCGAACACCGGGGAGCTGTTTTTT.

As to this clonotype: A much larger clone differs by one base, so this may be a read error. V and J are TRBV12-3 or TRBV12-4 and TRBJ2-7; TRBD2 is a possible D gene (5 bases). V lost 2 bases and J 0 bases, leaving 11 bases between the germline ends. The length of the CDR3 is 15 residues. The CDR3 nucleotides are TGTGCCAGCAGTTTAAGAGAGGGTAGCTCCTACGAGCAGTACTTC. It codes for CASSLREGSSYEQYF.

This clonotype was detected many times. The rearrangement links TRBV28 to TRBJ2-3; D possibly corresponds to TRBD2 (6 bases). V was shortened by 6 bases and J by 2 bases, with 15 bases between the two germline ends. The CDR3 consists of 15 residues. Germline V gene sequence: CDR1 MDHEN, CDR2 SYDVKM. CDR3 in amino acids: CASSLIREYTDTQYF. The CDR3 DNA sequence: TGTGCCAGCAGCCTTATTCGGGAGTACACAGATACGCAGTATTTT.

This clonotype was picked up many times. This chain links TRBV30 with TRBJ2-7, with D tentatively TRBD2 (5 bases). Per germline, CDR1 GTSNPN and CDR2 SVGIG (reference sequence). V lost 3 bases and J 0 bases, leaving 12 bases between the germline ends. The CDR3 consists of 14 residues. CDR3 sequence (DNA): TGTGCCTGGAGGTGGACGGGGAGCTCCTACGAGCAGTACTTC. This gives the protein CAWRWTGSSYEQYF.

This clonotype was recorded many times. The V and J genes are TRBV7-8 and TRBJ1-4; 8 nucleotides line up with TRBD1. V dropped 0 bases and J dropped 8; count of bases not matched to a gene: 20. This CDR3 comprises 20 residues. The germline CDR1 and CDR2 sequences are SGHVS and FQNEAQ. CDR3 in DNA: TGTGCCAGCAGCTTAGCCCGGCCCGGGACAGGAAGGTCCCCGGGGGAAAAACTGTTTTTT. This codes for CASSLARPGTGRSPGEKLFF. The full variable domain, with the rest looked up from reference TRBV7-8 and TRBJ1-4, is GAGVSQSPRYKVAKRGQDVALRCDPISGHVSLFWYQQALGQGPEFLTYFQNEAQLDKSGLPSDRFFAERPEGSVSTLKIQRTQQEDSAVYLCASSLARPGTGRSPGEKLFFGSGTQLSVL.

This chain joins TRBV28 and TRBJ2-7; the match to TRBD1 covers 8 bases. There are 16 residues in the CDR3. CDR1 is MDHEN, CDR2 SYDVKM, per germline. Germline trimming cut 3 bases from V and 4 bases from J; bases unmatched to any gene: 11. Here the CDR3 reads CASSFAPTGVPYEQYF. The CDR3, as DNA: TGTGCCAGCAGTTTTGCCCCGACAGGGGTCCCTTACGAGCAGTACTTC.

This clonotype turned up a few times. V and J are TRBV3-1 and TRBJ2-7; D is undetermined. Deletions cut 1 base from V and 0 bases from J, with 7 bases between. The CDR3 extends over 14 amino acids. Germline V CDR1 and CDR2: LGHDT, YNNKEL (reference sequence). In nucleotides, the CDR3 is TGTGCCAGCAGCCAAGTTCACTACTCCTACGAGCAGTACTTC. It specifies CASSQVHYSYEQYF.

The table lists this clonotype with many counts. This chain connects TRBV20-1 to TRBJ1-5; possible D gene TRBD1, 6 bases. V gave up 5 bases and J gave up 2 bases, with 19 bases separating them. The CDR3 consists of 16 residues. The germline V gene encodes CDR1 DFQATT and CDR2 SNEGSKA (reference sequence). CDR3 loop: CSAWARDRKGNQPQHF. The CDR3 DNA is TGCAGTGCTTGGGCCCGAGACAGGAAAGGCAATCAGCCCCAGCATTTT.

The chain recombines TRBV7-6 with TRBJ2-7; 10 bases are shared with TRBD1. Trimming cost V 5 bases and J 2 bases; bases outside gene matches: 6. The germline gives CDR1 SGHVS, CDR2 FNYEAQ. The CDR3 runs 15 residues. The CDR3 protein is CASSPGTGAPYEQYF. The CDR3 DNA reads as TGTGCCAGCAGCCCCGGGACAGGGGCTCCCTACGAGCAGTACTTC. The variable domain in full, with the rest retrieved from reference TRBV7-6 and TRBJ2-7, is GAGVSQSPRYKVTKRGQDVALRCDPISGHVSLYWYRQALGQGPEFLTYFNYEAQQDKSGLPNDRFSAERPEGSISTLTIQRTEQRDSAMYRCASSPGTGAPYEQYFGPGTRLTVT.

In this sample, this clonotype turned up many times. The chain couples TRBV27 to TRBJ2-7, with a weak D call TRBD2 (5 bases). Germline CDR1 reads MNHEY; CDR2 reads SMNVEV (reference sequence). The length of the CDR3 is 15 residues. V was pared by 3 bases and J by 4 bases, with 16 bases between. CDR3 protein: CASSFRAGLRYEQYF. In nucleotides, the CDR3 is TGTGCCAGCAGTTTTCGAGCAGGACTTAGGTACGAGCAGTACTTC.